The rows below give T cell receptor beta chains drawn from one sample of a study of control samples from healthy donors and cancer patients. Clones were sequenced by immunoSEQ multiplex PCR, and TCRdb holds only the in-frame ones, with some missing. The sample has 150,000 to 200,000 clones, around 90% seen once. The sequenced sample was blood. All receptors come from a woman in her forties or fifties in good health. Both conserved end residues are part of each CDR3. Each record gives: V gene, J gene, D gene, clone size, CDR3 DNA, CDR3 protein. D genes are given only for firm matches. The size field is filled for only some rows; it gives once, few, many or a size class.

V gene: TRBV7-9; J gene: TRBJ2-3; D gene: NA; clone size: NA; CDR3 DNA: TGTGCCAGCAGCTTGGAGTTGGATACGCAGTATTTT; CDR3 protein: CASSLELDTQYF
V gene: TRBV18; J gene: TRBJ1-3; D gene: NA; clone size: NA; CDR3 DNA: TGTGCCAGCTCAGCCACATCGGCTGGAAACACCATATATTTT; CDR3 protein: CASSATSAGNTIYF
V gene: TRBV4-3; J gene: TRBJ2-3; D gene: TRBD1; clone size: NA; CDR3 DNA: TGCGCCAGCAGCCAAGATCATCAGACAGGGGGCTGGACAGATACGCAGTATTTT; CDR3 protein: CASSQDHQTGGWTDTQYF
V gene: TRBV6-5; J gene: TRBJ2-7; D gene: NA; clone size: NA; CDR3 DNA: TGTGCCAGCAGTTACTCGTTCGGACAGTTCTACGAGCAGTACTTC; CDR3 protein: CASSYSFGQFYEQYF
V gene: TRBV5-4; J gene: TRBJ2-7; D gene: TRBD2; clone size: NA; CDR3 DNA: TGTGCCAGCAGCGCGGATCCGGGACTAGCTGCCTACGAGCAGTACTTC; CDR3 protein: CASSADPGLAAYEQYF
V gene: TRBV30; J gene: TRBJ1-6; D gene: NA; clone size: NA; CDR3 DNA: TGTGCCTGGACCCTTGGAAGCAGCTCCTATAATTCACCCCTCCACTTT; CDR3 protein: CAWTLGSSSYNSPLHF
V gene: TRBV7-9; J gene: TRBJ2-7; D gene: TRBD1; clone size: few; CDR3 DNA: TGTGCCAGCAGCGCATTCAGGGGGACAAATTCCTACGAGCAGTACTTC; CDR3 protein: CASSAFRGTNSYEQYF
V gene: TRBV7-3; J gene: TRBJ2-5; D gene: NA; clone size: NA; CDR3 DNA: TGTGCCAGCAGCTTAACCTCTGAGTCGGGGACCCAGTACTTC; CDR3 protein: CASSLTSESGTQYF
V gene: TRBV2; J gene: TRBJ1-6; D gene: NA; clone size: NA; CDR3 DNA: TGTGCCAGCAGCCTCGACGGGAAGAATTCACCCCTCCACTTT; CDR3 protein: CASSLDGKNSPLHF
V gene: TRBV9; J gene: TRBJ1-2; D gene: NA; clone size: NA; CDR3 DNA: TGTGCCAGCAGCCACGGGTTGGGCTACACCTTC; CDR3 protein: CASSHGLGYTF
V gene: TRBV5-6; J gene: TRBJ2-2; D gene: NA; clone size: NA; CDR3 DNA: TGTGCCAGCAGCCAGAGAAACAGGGAATACACCGGGGAGCTGTTTTTT; CDR3 protein: CASSQRNREYTGELFF
V gene: TRBV5-1; J gene: TRBJ1-3; D gene: NA; clone size: NA; CDR3 DNA: TGCGCCAGCAGCTTGCAACAGCTCGTCTCTGGAAACACCATATATTTT; CDR3 protein: CASSLQQLVSGNTIYF
V gene: TRBV27; J gene: TRBJ1-5; D gene: NA; clone size: NA; CDR3 DNA: TGTGCCAGTGCACAGGGAAATGAGGATCAGCCCCAGCATTTT; CDR3 protein: CASAQGNEDQPQHF
V gene: TRBV6-6; J gene: TRBJ1-1; D gene: NA; clone size: NA; CDR3 DNA: TGTGCCAGCAGCCTAATGACCGCAGGGAACACTGAAGCTTTCTTT; CDR3 protein: CASSLMTAGNTEAFF
V gene: TRBV7-3; J gene: TRBJ2-1; D gene: TRBD2; clone size: NA; CDR3 DNA: TGTGCCAGCAGCTTCGGGACTAGCGGGATCGATGAGCAGTTCTTC; CDR3 protein: CASSFGTSGIDEQFF
V gene: TRBV12-3/TRBV12-4; J gene: TRBJ1-2; D gene: NA; clone size: NA; CDR3 DNA: TGTGCCAGCAGTCCCAGGACACTGGGAAGCTACACCTTC; CDR3 protein: CASSPRTLGSYTF
V gene: TRBV11-3; J gene: TRBJ2-3; D gene: NA; clone size: NA; CDR3 DNA: TGTGCCAGCAGCTTAATCGGGGGGCAGGGGACTGATACGCAGTATTTT; CDR3 protein: CASSLIGGQGTDTQYF
V gene: TRBV14; J gene: TRBJ1-1; D gene: NA; clone size: NA; CDR3 DNA: TGTGCCAGCAGCCCTAGACCCGCCACTGAAGCTTTCTTT; CDR3 protein: CASSPRPATEAFF
V gene: TRBV5-4; J gene: TRBJ2-7; D gene: NA; clone size: once; CDR3 DNA: TGTGCCAGCAGCTTGGGAGGGGACCACTACGAGCAGTACTTC; CDR3 protein: CASSLGGDHYEQYF
V gene: TRBV4-1; J gene: TRBJ2-5; D gene: NA; clone size: NA; CDR3 DNA: TGCGCCAGCAGCCAAGATCTGGGCAGGGCAGAGACCCAGTACTTC; CDR3 protein: CASSQDLGRAETQYF
V gene: TRBV7-8; J gene: TRBJ1-4; D gene: NA; clone size: NA; CDR3 DNA: TGTGCCAGCAGCCGTTCTAGGGGGAAACTGTTTTTT; CDR3 protein: CASSRSRGKLFF
V gene: TRBV6-2/TRBV6-3; J gene: TRBJ2-3; D gene: TRBD2; clone size: NA; CDR3 DNA: TGTGCCAGCAGTTACTCTGACGGGAGGGCAGATACGCAGTATTTT; CDR3 protein: CASSYSDGRADTQYF
V gene: TRBV7-2; J gene: TRBJ2-3; D gene: NA; clone size: NA; CDR3 DNA: TGTGCCAGCAGCTTAGTTGGGAGTGGTGGCACAGATACGCAGTATTTT; CDR3 protein: CASSLVGSGGTDTQYF
V gene: TRBV6-1; J gene: TRBJ1-5; D gene: NA; clone size: NA; CDR3 DNA: TGTGCCAGCAGTGAGAGGGAATTTATCCAGCCCCAGCATTTT; CDR3 protein: CASSEREFIQPQHF
V gene: TRBV14; J gene: TRBJ2-1; D gene: NA; clone size: NA; CDR3 DNA: TGTGCCAGCAGCCAAGAAAGGCGGCAGTTCTTC; CDR3 protein: CASSQERRQFF
V gene: TRBV28; J gene: TRBJ1-2; D gene: NA; clone size: NA; CDR3 DNA: TGTGCCAGCAGTTTAAAGGGGCTCGGCTACACCTTC; CDR3 protein: CASSLKGLGYTF
V gene: TRBV28; J gene: TRBJ1-1; D gene: NA; clone size: NA; CDR3 DNA: TGTGCCAGCAGTTTATCTGGCACAGGGACTGAAGCTTTCTTT; CDR3 protein: CASSLSGTGTEAFF
V gene: TRBV9; J gene: TRBJ2-5; D gene: NA; clone size: NA; CDR3 DNA: TGTGCCAGCAGCGTAGTTAACGGCGGGGCCCCCCTAACGACCCAGTACTTC; CDR3 protein: CASSVVNGGAPLTTQYF
V gene: TRBV7-6; J gene: TRBJ2-1; D gene: TRBD2; clone size: NA; CDR3 DNA: TGTGCCAGCAGCCAAACTAGCGGGGTCTACAATGAGCAGTTCTTC; CDR3 protein: CASSQTSGVYNEQFF
V gene: TRBV23-1; J gene: TRBJ2-5; D gene: NA; clone size: NA; CDR3 DNA: TGCGCCAGCAGACGAGGGTCGGAGACCCAGTACTTC; CDR3 protein: CASRRGSETQYF
V gene: TRBV28; J gene: TRBJ1-6; D gene: NA; clone size: NA; CDR3 DNA: TGTGCCAGCAGTTTAGGGGGGGCGCGAGGTTCACCCCTCCACTTT; CDR3 protein: CASSLGGARGSPLHF
V gene: TRBV28; J gene: TRBJ1-3; D gene: NA; clone size: NA; CDR3 DNA: TGTGCCAGCAGTAAGCCTCCGGGGGGAAACACCATATATTTT; CDR3 protein: CASSKPPGGNTIYF
V gene: TRBV6-2/TRBV6-3; J gene: TRBJ2-5; D gene: TRBD2; clone size: NA; CDR3 DNA: TGTGCCAGCAGTTTCGGGGGGGGAGAGACCCAGTACTTC; CDR3 protein: CASSFGGGETQYF
V gene: TRBV6-2/TRBV6-3; J gene: TRBJ1-6; D gene: NA; clone size: NA; CDR3 DNA: TGTGCCAGCAGCCGCCCCACGACCCCTAATTCACCCCTCCACTTT; CDR3 protein: CASSRPTTPNSPLHF
V gene: TRBV5-4; J gene: TRBJ1-4; D gene: NA; clone size: NA; CDR3 DNA: TGTGCCAGCAGCTTTGCGGGGGCTCCTGGAAAACTGTTTTTT; CDR3 protein: CASSFAGAPGKLFF
V gene: TRBV27; J gene: TRBJ2-3; D gene: NA; clone size: once; CDR3 DNA: TGTGCCAGCAGTTTCAGCACCCGTGGGACAGATACGCAGTATTTT; CDR3 protein: CASSFSTRGTDTQYF
V gene: TRBV27; J gene: TRBJ2-7; D gene: NA; clone size: NA; CDR3 DNA: TGTGCCAGCAGCCGAAGCGGACCCTCCTACGAGCAGTACTTC; CDR3 protein: CASSRSGPSYEQYF
V gene: TRBV10-3; J gene: TRBJ1-1; D gene: TRBD1; clone size: NA; CDR3 DNA: TGTGCCATCAGCGGGACAGACCTGAGGGCTTTCTTT; CDR3 protein: CAISGTDLRAFF
V gene: TRBV28; J gene: TRBJ2-3; D gene: NA; clone size: few; CDR3 DNA: TGTGCCAGCAGTTTACTAGCGCTAGATACGCAGTATTTT; CDR3 protein: CASSLLALDTQYF
V gene: TRBV5-1; J gene: TRBJ2-3; D gene: TRBD2; clone size: NA; CDR3 DNA: TGCGCCAGCAGCCTAGGGACTAGCGACCTCCATACGCAGTATTTT; CDR3 protein: CASSLGTSDLHTQYF